The rows below give T cell receptor beta chains drawn from one sample of a study of OX40 agonist ivuxolimab in advanced cancers. Produced via immunoSEQ multiplex PCR; TCRdb's table is partial and in-frame only. The sample has approximately 33,000 clones, approximately 90% seen once. The sequencing here drew on CD4+ or CD8+ T cells sorted from blood, taken in a trial of the OX40 agonist ivuxolimab. All receptors come from an adult with an advanced solid tumor such as melanoma, head and neck, liver or kidney cancer. Each CDR3 is given with its conserved first and last residue. A D gene is named only where the DNA matches it firmly. Clone size is given for some rows only: seen once, a few or many times, or a class if the clone is expanded.

j_call v_call d_call clone_size cdr3_nt cdr3_aa
TRBJ2-1 TRBV6-5 TRBD1 - TGTGCCAGCAGTTACTCCGGGACAGGGAGTTACAATGAGCAGTTCTTC CASSYSGTGSYNEQFF
TRBJ2-2 TRBV10-3 - - TGTGCCATCAGTGAGTCAAGGCCCCCCACCGGGGAGCTGTTTTTT CAISESRPPTGELFF
TRBJ2-1 TRBV19 TRBD1 - TGTGCCAGTAGTATACAGGGGGCAATGGATGAGCAGTTCTTC CASSIQGAMDEQFF
TRBJ2-1 TRBV7-9 TRBD2 - TGTGCCAGCAGCCCCCGATTCGGAGAAACTAGCGACTCCTACAATGAGCAGTTCTTC CASSPRFGETSDSYNEQFF
TRBJ1-2 TRBV6-5 TRBD1 - TGTGCCAGCAGTTACGGGGACAGGGAATTATATGGCTACACCTTC CASSYGDRELYGYTF
TRBJ2-3 TRBV6-4 TRBD2 medium-sized TGTGCCAGCAGTGAGGGACTAGCGGGAGATACGCAGTATTTT CASSEGLAGDTQYF
TRBJ2-7 TRBV4-2 TRBD2 - TGTGCCAGCAGCCAACCTAGCGGGACTTACGAGCAGTACTTC CASSQPSGTYEQYF
TRBJ2-7 TRBV9 TRBD2 - TGTGCCAGCAGCGTAGCAGAGACTAGCGGCTACGAGCAGTACTTC CASSVAETSGYEQYF
TRBJ1-2 TRBV6-1 - - TGTGCCAGCAGGAAGGGCTATGGCTACACCTTC CASRKGYGYTF
TRBJ1-2 TRBV19 TRBD1 - TGTGCCAGCCGACAGGGTGATGGCTACACCTTC CASRQGDGYTF
TRBJ1-5 TRBV11-2 - - TGTGCCAGCAGCTTAGGGGGGGACGGGTGGTATCAGCCCCAGCATTTT CASSLGGDGWYQPQHF
TRBJ1-3 TRBV7-2 TRBD1 - TGTGCCAGCAGCTTAGCAGGACAGGGGTTCTCTGGAAACACCATATATTTT CASSLAGQGFSGNTIYF
TRBJ2-7 TRBV30 TRBD1 once TGTGCCTGGAGTGGGGACAGGGGGCTTTACGAGCAGTACTTC CAWSGDRGLYEQYF
TRBJ2-7 TRBV10-3 TRBD2 - TGTGCCATCAGTGAGTCGCGTGCTAGCGGGCCCACCTACGAGCAGTACTTC CAISESRASGPTYEQYF
TRBJ1-2 TRBV7-9 - - TGTGCCAGCAGCTTCAGGAATAATGGCTACACCTTC CASSFRNNGYTF
TRBJ1-1 TRBV6-5 TRBD1 - TGTGCCAGCAGACCGAACAGGGGGCAGTTCACTGAAGCTTTCTTT CASRPNRGQFTEAFF
TRBJ2-7 TRBV13 TRBD2 - TGTGCCAGCACCAACCAGGGACTAGCGGTTTACGAGCAGTACTTC CASTNQGLAVYEQYF
TRBJ2-7 TRBV27 - - TGTGCCAGCACCTCCTTGGGAGGTTCGGGCGAGCAGTACTTC CASTSLGGSGEQYF
TRBJ2-3 TRBV14 - - TGTGCCAGCAGCCAATCGGTGGACAGTACAGATACGCAGTATTTT CASSQSVDSTDTQYF
TRBJ2-7 TRBV6-1 - - TGTGCCAGCAGCACATACAACTACGAGCAGTACTTC CASSTYNYEQYF
TRBJ1-1 TRBV27 - many TGTGCCAGCAGTCTCCACGGAGACCGGAACACTGAAGCTTTCTTT CASSLHGDRNTEAFF
TRBJ2-1 TRBV20-1 - - TGCAGTGCCGACACAGGGAATGAGCAGTTCTTC CSADTGNEQFF
TRBJ2-2 TRBV6-4 TRBD1 - TGTGCCAGCAGTGAACAGGGGGACACCGGGGAGCTGTTTTTT CASSEQGDTGELFF
TRBJ2-1 TRBV7-9 TRBD2 once TGTGCCAGCAGCTTAAGACTAGCGGGCACCTACAATGAGCAGTTCTTC CASSLRLAGTYNEQFF
TRBJ2-3 TRBV28 - - TGTGCCAGCAGTCAGGTTGATCCGTTCGATACGCAGTATTTT CASSQVDPFDTQYF
TRBJ2-3 TRBV27 - - TGTGCCAGCAGTTTACGCGACATAGACACAGATACGCAGTATTTT CASSLRDIDTDTQYF
TRBJ2-5 TRBV28 TRBD1 - TGTGCCAGCAGTTTTTTGACAGGGGGAGAGACCCAGTACTTC CASSFLTGGETQYF
TRBJ1-4 TRBV5-1 - - TGCGCCAGCAGCTTGGAACTTGGCGGGGCTCTGGAAAAACTGTTTTTT CASSLELGGALEKLFF
TRBJ2-5 TRBV13 - - TGTGCCAGCAGCTTAAAAAGCGGGCAAGAGACCCAGTACTTC CASSLKSGQETQYF
TRBJ1-2 TRBV27 - - TGTGCCAGCATTCCTTTACCAGACCAGACCTTTAACTATGGCTACACCTTC CASIPLPDQTFNYGYTF
TRBJ2-7 TRBV4-3 TRBD2 - TGCGCCAGCAGCCAAGGGTCTAGCGGGAGGAACGAGCAGTACTTC CASSQGSSGRNEQYF
TRBJ2-1 TRBV10-3 - - TGTGCCATCAGAGCAGGCAATGAGCAGTTCTTC CAIRAGNEQFF
TRBJ2-1 TRBV6-1 - - TGTGCCAGCAGTGAAGATCGGGAGCTCTACAATGAGCAGTTCTTC CASSEDRELYNEQFF
TRBJ1-2 TRBV7-8 TRBD1 - TGTGCCAGCACCGGGGACAGGGCAAATGGCTACACCTTC CASTGDRANGYTF
TRBJ2-3 TRBV15 - - TGTGCCACCAGCAGAGATTTAACCCCATCACATACAGATACGCAGTATTTT CATSRDLTPSHTDTQYF
TRBJ2-2 TRBV7-9 - - TGTGCCAGCAGCCCCAGAAAATCACCCGTTACCGGGGAGCTGTTTTTT CASSPRKSPVTGELFF
TRBJ2-7 TRBV6-1 - - TGTGCCAGCGGGCCCTACTCCTACGAGCAGTACTTC CASGPYSYEQYF
TRBJ2-7 TRBV13 - - TGTGCCAGCAGCTTAGGACAGATCCCGATCTACGAGCAGTACTTC CASSLGQIPIYEQYF
TRBJ2-1 TRBV4-1 - - TGCGCCAGCAGCCATTTCCAACAGGGAAGCGATGAGCAGTTCTTC CASSHFQQGSDEQFF
TRBJ2-1 TRBV6-1 - - TGTGCCAGCAAAATGTTGTCGGGAAGTGAGCAGTTCTTC CASKMLSGSEQFF
TRBJ2-7 TRBV5-1 TRBD1 - TGCGCCAGCAGCTTGGAGCCCGGGACAGGGGGTTACGAGCAGTACTTC CASSLEPGTGGYEQYF
TRBJ2-5 TRBV16 TRBD1 - TGTGCCAGCAGCCAATCTCCCACAGGGGACCTGTACCAAGAGACCCAGTACTTC CASSQSPTGDLYQETQYF
TRBJ2-1 TRBV28 - - TGTGCCAGCAGTTTGAGTAATGAGCAGTTCTTC CASSLSNEQFF
TRBJ2-1 TRBV4-1 TRBD2 - TGCGCCAGCAGCCAAGGCGATCCGGGACTAGCGGGAGTCAATGAGCAGTTCTTC CASSQGDPGLAGVNEQFF
TRBJ2-5 TRBV6-6 - - TGTGCCAGCAACGGGTACCAAGAGACCCAGTACTTC CASNGYQETQYF
TRBJ2-7 TRBV5-1 TRBD1 once TGCGCCAGCAGCAAAGACCAGGGGGCGAACGACGAGCAGTACTTC CASSKDQGANDEQYF
TRBJ1-5 TRBV28 TRBD1 - TGTGCCAGCAGCGAGGACAGGGTCCGTCAGCCCCAGCATTTT CASSEDRVRQPQHF
TRBJ2-7 TRBV14 TRBD1 - TGTGCCAGCAGCCAAGATCGGTTTGGAAGGGGGCAGGGCTACGAGCAGTACTTC CASSQDRFGRGQGYEQYF
TRBJ1-2 TRBV4-2 TRBD1 - TGTGCCAGCAGCCCAGAGTCAGGGGGCTTGTTCGGCTACACCTTC CASSPESGGLFGYTF
TRBJ2-5 TRBV7-7 TRBD2 - TGTGCTAGCAGCTTAACACTAGCGTGGGAGACCCAGTACTTC CASSLTLAWETQYF
TRBJ2-7 TRBV19 - - TGTGCCAGTAGACACGAGCAGTACTTC CASRHEQYF
TRBJ2-2 TRBV6-5 TRBD1 many TGTGCCAGCAGTTACGGGACAGGGGACACCGGGGAGCTGTTTTTT CASSYGTGDTGELFF